A selection of T cell receptor beta chains follows, all from one sample in a study of cytomegalovirus exposure and HLA in healthy donors. Sequencing used immunoSEQ multiplex PCR; TCRdb keeps in-frame clones, though not all of them. The sample lists hundreds of thousands of clones, roughly 87% occurring once. Sequencing input: PBMCs. The receptor set was obtained from a young woman in good health and CMV-seronegative. Both conserved end residues are part of each CDR3. A D gene is named only where the DNA matches it firmly. The size of a clone is reported for some rows only, either as once, few or many, or as a class for expanded clones.

size: -
V: TRBV16
J: TRBJ1-1
D: -
CDR3: CASSQGGGTEAFF
DNA: TGTGCCAGCAGCCAGGGCGGCGGCACTGAAGCTTTCTTT

size: -
V: TRBV27
J: TRBJ2-1
D: TRBD2
CDR3: CASSLGGAGFYNEQFF
DNA: TGTGCCAGCAGCCTGGGGGGAGCGGGATTCTACAATGAGCAGTTCTTC

size: -
V: TRBV27
J: TRBJ2-7
D: -
CDR3: CASSLAGLLYEQYF
DNA: TGTGCCAGCAGTTTAGCGGGACTGTTGTACGAGCAGTACTTC

size: few
V: TRBV2
J: TRBJ2-2
D: -
CDR3: CASSLLDTGELFF
DNA: TGTGCCAGCAGTTTACTGGACACCGGGGAGCTGTTTTTT

size: once
V: TRBV5-1
J: TRBJ2-7
D: -
CDR3: CASSLGQGAWREVNEQYF
DNA: TGCGCCAGCAGCTTGGGGCAGGGGGCCTGGCGGGAGGTAAACGAGCAGTACTTC

size: -
V: TRBV7-9
J: TRBJ2-1
D: TRBD2
CDR3: CASSGAGGYNEQFF
DNA: TGTGCCAGCAGCGGAGCGGGAGGGTACAATGAGCAGTTCTTC

size: -
V: TRBV4-3
J: TRBJ2-1
D: -
CDR3: CASSPHLGQTPGGTYNEQFF
DNA: TGCGCCAGCAGCCCTCACCTGGGGCAGACCCCCGGAGGGACCTACAATGAGCAGTTCTTC

size: -
V: TRBV28
J: TRBJ2-5
D: -
CDR3: CASSLRGGLQETQYF
DNA: TGTGCCAGCAGTTTAAGGGGCGGACTACAAGAGACCCAGTACTTC

size: -
V: TRBV7-3
J: TRBJ2-3
D: -
CDR3: CASSSHIAIGGDTQYF
DNA: TGTGCCAGCAGCTCACACATAGCCATAGGTGGAGATACGCAGTATTTT

size: -
V: TRBV27
J: TRBJ1-4
D: -
CDR3: CASSFLGGSEKLFF
DNA: TGTGCCAGCAGTTTTTTGGGCGGGAGTGAAAAACTGTTTTTT

size: -
V: TRBV6-5
J: TRBJ2-7
D: -
CDR3: CASSYGLGGSYEQYF
DNA: TGTGCCAGCAGTTATGGACTCGGGGGCTCCTACGAGCAGTACTTC

size: -
V: TRBV6-1
J: TRBJ2-7
D: -
CDR3: CASSEGPTAYEQYF
DNA: TGTGCCAGCAGTGAAGGTCCCACTGCCTACGAGCAGTACTTC

size: -
V: TRBV7-9
J: TRBJ2-7
D: -
CDR3: CASSLEIGSIYEQYF
DNA: TGTGCCAGCAGCTTAGAAATTGGATCCATTTACGAGCAGTACTTC

size: -
V: TRBV11-3
J: TRBJ2-3
D: -
CDR3: CASSLRGTDTQYF
DNA: TGTGCCAGCAGCCTGAGGGGCACAGATACGCAGTATTTT

size: -
V: TRBV6-4
J: TRBJ2-7
D: -
CDR3: CASRRDLSYEQYF
DNA: TGTGCCAGCAGGCGGGACCTCTCCTACGAGCAGTACTTC

size: many
V: TRBV5-1
J: TRBJ2-1
D: -
CDR3: CASSLVGYEQFF
DNA: TGCGCCAGCAGCTTGGTTGGGTACGAGCAGTTCTTC

size: -
V: TRBV10-3
J: TRBJ2-1
D: -
CDR3: CAISESNVRGEGNNEQFF
DNA: TGTGCCATCAGTGAGTCGAACGTGAGGGGTGAGGGTAACAATGAGCAGTTCTTC

size: -
V: TRBV28
J: TRBJ2-5
D: TRBD1
CDR3: CASSLGTAQETQYF
DNA: TGTGCCAGCAGTTTAGGGACAGCACAAGAGACCCAGTACTTC

size: -
V: TRBV4-3
J: TRBJ2-1
D: -
CDR3: CASSQDSGTLAYNEQFF
DNA: TGCGCCAGCAGCCAAGATTCCGGGACACTAGCCTACAATGAGCAGTTCTTC

size: once
V: TRBV9
J: TRBJ2-7
D: -
CDR3: CASSVVPGISYEQYF
DNA: TGTGCCAGCAGCGTAGTCCCAGGGATCTCCTACGAGCAGTACTTC

size: -
V: TRBV29-1
J: TRBJ2-7
D: -
CDR3: CSVDDGREYEQYF
DNA: TGCAGCGTTGATGACGGGAGAGAATACGAGCAGTACTTC

size: -
V: TRBV15
J: TRBJ1-2
D: -
CDR3: CATSREYGDLYGYTF
DNA: TGTGCCACCAGCAGAGAATATGGGGATCTCTATGGCTACACCTTC

size: -
V: TRBV7-2
J: TRBJ1-1
D: TRBD1
CDR3: CASSSRDRQLWKTEAFF
DNA: TGTGCCAGCAGCTCAAGGGACAGACAGCTCTGGAAGACTGAAGCTTTCTTT

size: -
V: TRBV6-5
J: TRBJ2-5
D: TRBD1
CDR3: CASSYGGTGQETQYF
DNA: TGTGCCAGCAGTTACGGCGGGACAGGGCAAGAGACCCAGTACTTC

size: -
V: TRBV7-6
J: TRBJ2-1
D: TRBD1
CDR3: CASSLGTGTEQFF
DNA: TGTGCCAGCAGCTTAGGGACAGGGACTGAGCAGTTCTTC

size: -
V: TRBV4-2
J: TRBJ2-7
D: -
CDR3: CASSQNPAYEQYF
DNA: TGTGCCAGCAGCCAGAACCCCGCCTACGAGCAGTACTTC

size: -
V: TRBV28
J: TRBJ2-1
D: -
CDR3: CASSHLGANEQFF
DNA: TGTGCCAGCAGCCACCTGGGCGCCAATGAGCAGTTCTTC